The 6 T cell receptor beta chains in this list originate from one sample, sequenced in a study of shared clonotypes between healthy human individuals. The protocol was immunoSEQ multiplex PCR, while the TCRdb copy is restricted to in-frame clones and leaves out a portion. The profile shows 2.3 million or so clones, about 92% of them singletons. Sequenced material: naive CD4+ T cells from PBMCs. Subset given: CD45RA+ positively selected. The receptors derive from a young man in good health. Some clones in this sample may be carry-over from other donors' samples.

The chain recombines TRBV20-1 with TRBJ1-1; unclear D gene. The ends were cut back, 6 bases at V and 7 bases at J, with 9 bases in the middle. The CDR3 sequence is 10 residues long. CDR1 DFQATT and CDR2 SNEGSKA come from the germline V gene (reference sequence). The CDR3 region has the DNA TGCAGTGCCCAGGACGGTGAAGCTTTCTTT. Protein: CSAQDGEAFF.

The CDR3: CASTPRRQDRGEENTIYF. CDR3 sequence (DNA): TGTGCCAGCACCCCCAGGAGACAGGACAGGGGAGAAGAGAACACCATATATTTT. This chain links TRBV21-1 with TRBJ1-3; the table assigns TRBD1, which was not confirmed against the DNA. TRBV21-1 is a pseudogene locus. This CDR3 is built from 18 residues.

The chain links TRBV5-1 to TRBJ1-1; D call uncertain. Trimming removed 0 bases from V and 0 bases from J, with 12 bases in between. CDR3 length: 16 amino acids. In germline, CDR1 is SGHRS, CDR2 YFSETQ. CDR3 residues: CASSLALQRLNTEAFF. DNA of the CDR3: TGCGCCAGCAGCTTGGCGCTGCAGCGGTTGAACACTGAAGCTTTCTTT.

A word on this clone: One junction end disagrees with the germline gene, perhaps due to a read error. The V call is TRBV20-1, the J call TRBJ2-7; D not resolved. Germline V CDR1 and CDR2: DFQATT, SNEGSKA (reference sequence). The CDR3 is 11 amino acids. CDR3 nucleotides: TGCAGTGCTAGGGGTTACTCGTACAGTTCCTTC. Translating it yields CSARGYSYSSF.

The chain employs TRBV11-3 and TRBJ2-3, with 7 bases matching TRBD1. CDR1 is SGHNT, CDR2 YENEEA, per germline. V dropped 2 bases and J dropped 0; count of bases not matched to a gene: 2. The CDR3 is 15 amino acids. For the CDR3, the DNA is TGTGCCAGCAGCTTAACAGGGGCCAGCACAGATACGCAGTATTTT. As protein: CASSLTGASTDTQYF.

The gene calls are TRBV7-9 and TRBJ2-5; D is undetermined. The CDR3 extends over 14 amino acids. Germline V gene lookup returns CDR1 SEHNR and CDR2 FQNEAQ (reference sequence). V was cut by 3 bases and J by 5 bases, with 13 bases left in between. The CDR3 spells CASSFGTNPETQYF. The CDR3 nucleotides read TGTGCCAGCAGCTTTGGCACCAACCCGGAGACCCAGTACTTC. Using reference TRBV7-9 and TRBJ2-5 for the parts outside the CDR3, the full variable domain is DTGVSQNPRHKITKRGQNVTFRCDPISEHNRLYWYRQTLGQGPEFLTYFQNEAQLEKSRLLSDRFSAERPKGSFSTLEIQRTEQGDSAMYLCASSFGTNPETQYFGPGTRLLVL.